The T cell receptor (beta chain) described here comes from a study of vaccination effects on CD4 cells after COVID-19. The protocol was immunoSEQ multiplex PCR, while the TCRdb copy is restricted to in-frame clones and leaves out a portion. The sample yields tens of thousands of clones, over 75% seen once. Notes on this clone: Its target is not known.

CDR1 is SGHDT, CDR2 YYEEEE, per germline. CDR3 length: 14 amino acids. V gave up 1 base and J gave up 7 bases, with 9 bases separating them. Subsequent to roughly 9 days of culture, CD4+ T cells were isolated. The cohort was immunized with two doses of either the BNT162b2 or mRNA-1273 vaccine. On day 3 and again on day 7, half the medium was replaced with IL-2 medium. The rearrangement links TRBV5-6 to TRBJ1-6; tentative D call: TRBD1 (5 bases). This clonotype originated in a human donor who received a COVID-19 vaccine. The sample here was CD4+ T cells from PBMCs cultured without peptide, taken after COVID-19 vaccination. CDR3 bases: TGTGCCAGCAGCTTGAGACAGCGGAATTCACCCCTCCACTTT. Its protein is CASSLRQRNSPLHF.